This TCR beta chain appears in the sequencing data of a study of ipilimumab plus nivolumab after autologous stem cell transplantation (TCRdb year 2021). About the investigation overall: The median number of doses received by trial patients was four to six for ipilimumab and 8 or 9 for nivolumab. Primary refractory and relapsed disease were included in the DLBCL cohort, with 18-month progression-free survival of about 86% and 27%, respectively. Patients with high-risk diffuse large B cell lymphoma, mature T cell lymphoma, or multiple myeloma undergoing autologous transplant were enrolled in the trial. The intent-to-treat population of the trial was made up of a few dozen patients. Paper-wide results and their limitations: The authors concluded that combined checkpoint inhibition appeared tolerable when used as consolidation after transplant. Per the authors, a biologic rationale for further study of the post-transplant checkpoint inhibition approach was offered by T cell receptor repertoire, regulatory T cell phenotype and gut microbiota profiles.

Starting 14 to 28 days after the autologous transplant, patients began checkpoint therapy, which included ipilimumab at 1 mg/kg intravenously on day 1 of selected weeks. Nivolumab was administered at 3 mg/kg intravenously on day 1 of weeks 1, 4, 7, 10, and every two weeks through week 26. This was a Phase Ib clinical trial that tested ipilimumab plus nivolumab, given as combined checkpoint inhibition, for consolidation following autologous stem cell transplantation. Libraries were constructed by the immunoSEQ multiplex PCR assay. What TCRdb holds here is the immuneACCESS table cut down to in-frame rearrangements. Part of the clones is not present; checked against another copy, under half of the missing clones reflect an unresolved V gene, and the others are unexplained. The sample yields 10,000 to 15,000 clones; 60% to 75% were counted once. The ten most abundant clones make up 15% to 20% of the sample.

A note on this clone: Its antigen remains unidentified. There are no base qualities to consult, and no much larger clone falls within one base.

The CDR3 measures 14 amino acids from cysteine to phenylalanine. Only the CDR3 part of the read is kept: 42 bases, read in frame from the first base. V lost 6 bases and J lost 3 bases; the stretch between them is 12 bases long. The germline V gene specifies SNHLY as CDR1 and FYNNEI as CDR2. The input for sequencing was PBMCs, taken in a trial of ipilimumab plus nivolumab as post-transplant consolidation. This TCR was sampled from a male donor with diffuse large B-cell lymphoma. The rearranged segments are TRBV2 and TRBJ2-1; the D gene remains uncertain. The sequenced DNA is TGTGCCAGCAGGAGCCAAGGGATCTACAATGAGCAGTTCTTC. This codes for CASRSQGIYNEQFF. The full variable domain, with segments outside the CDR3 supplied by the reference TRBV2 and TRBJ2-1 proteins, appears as EPEVTQTPSHQVTQMGQEVILRCVPISNHLYFYWYRQILGQKVEFLVSFYNNEISEKSEIFDDQFSVERPDGSNFTLKIRSTKLEDSAMYFCASRSQGIYNEQFFGPGTRLTVL.